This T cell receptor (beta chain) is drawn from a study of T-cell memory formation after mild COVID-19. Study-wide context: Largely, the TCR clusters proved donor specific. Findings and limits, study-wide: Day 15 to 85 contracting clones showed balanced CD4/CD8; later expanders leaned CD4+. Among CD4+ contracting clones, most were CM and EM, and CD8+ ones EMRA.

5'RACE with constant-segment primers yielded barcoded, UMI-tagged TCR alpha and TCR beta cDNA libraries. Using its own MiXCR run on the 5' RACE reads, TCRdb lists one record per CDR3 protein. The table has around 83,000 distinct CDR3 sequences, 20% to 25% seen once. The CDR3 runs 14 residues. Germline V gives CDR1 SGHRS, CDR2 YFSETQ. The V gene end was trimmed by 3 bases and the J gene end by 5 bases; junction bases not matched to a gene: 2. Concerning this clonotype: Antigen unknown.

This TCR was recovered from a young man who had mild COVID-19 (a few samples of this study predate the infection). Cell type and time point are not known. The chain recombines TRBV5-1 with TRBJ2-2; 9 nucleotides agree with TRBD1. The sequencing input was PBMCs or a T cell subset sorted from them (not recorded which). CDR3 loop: CASSYRGQTGELFF. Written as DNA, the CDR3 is TGCGCCAGCAGCTACAGGGGGCAAACCGGGGAGCTGTTTTTT.